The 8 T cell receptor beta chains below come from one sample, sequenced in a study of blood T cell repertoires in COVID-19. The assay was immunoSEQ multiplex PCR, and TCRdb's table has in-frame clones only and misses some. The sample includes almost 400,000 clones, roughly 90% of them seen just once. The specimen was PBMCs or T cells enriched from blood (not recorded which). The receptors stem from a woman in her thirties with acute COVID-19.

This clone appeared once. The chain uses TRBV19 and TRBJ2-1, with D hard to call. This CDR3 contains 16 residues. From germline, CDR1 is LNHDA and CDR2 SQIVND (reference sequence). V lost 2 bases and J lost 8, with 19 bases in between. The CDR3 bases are TGTGCCAGTAGTATAATCCCCGTGGGCTTTGGCGATGAGCAGTTCTTC. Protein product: CASSIIPVGFGDEQFF. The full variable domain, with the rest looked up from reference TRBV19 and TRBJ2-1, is DGGITQSPKYLFRKEGQNVTLSCEQNLNHDAMYWYRQDPGQGLRLIYYSQIVNDFQKGDIAEGYSVSREKKESFPLTVTSAQKNPTAFYLCASSIIPVGFGDEQFFGPGTRLTVL.

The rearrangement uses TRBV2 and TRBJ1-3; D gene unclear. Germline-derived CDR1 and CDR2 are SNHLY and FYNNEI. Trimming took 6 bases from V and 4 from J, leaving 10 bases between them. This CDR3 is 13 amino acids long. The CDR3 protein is CASSRREGNTIYF. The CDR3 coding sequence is TGTGCCAGCAGCCGCCGAGAGGGAAACACCATATATTTT.

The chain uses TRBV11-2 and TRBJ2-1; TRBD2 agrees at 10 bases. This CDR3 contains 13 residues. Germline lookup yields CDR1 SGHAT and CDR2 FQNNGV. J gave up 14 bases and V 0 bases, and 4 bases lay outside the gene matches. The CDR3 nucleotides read TGTGCCAGCAGCTTAGATCCACTAGCGGGGAAGTTCTTC. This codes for CASSLDPLAGKFF.

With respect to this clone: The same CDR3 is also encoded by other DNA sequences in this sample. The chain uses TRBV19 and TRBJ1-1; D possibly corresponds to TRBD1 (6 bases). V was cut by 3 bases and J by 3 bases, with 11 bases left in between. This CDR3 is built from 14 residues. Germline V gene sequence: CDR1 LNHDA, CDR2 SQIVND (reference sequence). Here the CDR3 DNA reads TGTGCCAGTAGTATCCGGGGGGCAGACACTGAAGCTTTCTTT. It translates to CASSIRGADTEAFF.

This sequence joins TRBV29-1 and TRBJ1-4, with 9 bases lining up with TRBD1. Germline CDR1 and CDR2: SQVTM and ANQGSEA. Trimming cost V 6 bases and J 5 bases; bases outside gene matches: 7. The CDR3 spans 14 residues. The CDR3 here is CSVGTGRKNEKLFF. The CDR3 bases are TGCAGCGTCGGGACAGGGAGAAAAAATGAAAAACTGTTTTTT.

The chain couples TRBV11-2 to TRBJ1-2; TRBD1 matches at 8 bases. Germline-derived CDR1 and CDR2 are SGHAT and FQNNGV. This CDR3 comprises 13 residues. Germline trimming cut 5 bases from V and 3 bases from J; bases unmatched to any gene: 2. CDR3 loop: CASSPDRDYGYTF. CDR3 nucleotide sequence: TGTGCCAGCAGCCCGGACAGGGACTATGGCTACACCTTC.

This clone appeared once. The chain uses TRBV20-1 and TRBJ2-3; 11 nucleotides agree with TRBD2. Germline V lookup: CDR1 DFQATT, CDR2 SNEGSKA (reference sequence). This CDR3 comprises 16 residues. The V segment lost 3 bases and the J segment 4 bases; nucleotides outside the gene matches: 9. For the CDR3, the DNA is TGCAGTGCTAGTACGCCTAGCGGGGGGACTTCAGATACGCAGTATTTT. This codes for CSASTPSGGTSDTQYF.

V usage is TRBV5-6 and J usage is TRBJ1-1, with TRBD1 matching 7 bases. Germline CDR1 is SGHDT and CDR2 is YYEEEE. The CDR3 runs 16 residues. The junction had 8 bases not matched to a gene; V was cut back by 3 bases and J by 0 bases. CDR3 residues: CASSSLDRTMNTEAFF. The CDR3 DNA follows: TGTGCCAGCAGCTCCCTGGACAGGACAATGAACACTGAAGCTTTCTTT. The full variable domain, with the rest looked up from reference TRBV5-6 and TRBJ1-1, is DAGVTQSPTHLIKTRGQQVTLRCSPKSGHDTVSWYQQALGQGPQFIFQYYEEEERQRGNFPDRFSGHQFPNYSSELNVNALLLGDSALYLCASSSLDRTMNTEAFFGQGTRLTVV.